This is a list of T cell receptor beta chains from one sample in a study of cytomegalovirus exposure and HLA in healthy donors. Repertoires were generated with immunoSEQ multiplex PCR, while TCRdb's copy carries only in-frame clones and drops some. The table lists approximately 170,000 clones, roughly 80% of them singletons. Sequenced sample: PBMCs. These receptors were taken from a young woman in good health and CMV-seronegative. The CDR3 runs from the conserved cysteine through the conserved F or W. Fields, in order: J gene, D gene, V gene, clone size, CDR3 DNA, CDR3 protein. A D gene is named only where the DNA matches it firmly. Size values are once, few and many counts, or a class for expanded clones, and some rows have none.

TRBJ1-2 | TRBD1 | TRBV30 | NA | TGTGCCTGGAGTGTAGACCTTATGACAGTCAGGGGGTCTGGCTACACCTTC | CAWSVDLMTVRGSGYTF
TRBJ2-5 | TRBD1 | TRBV9 | few | TGTGCCAGCAGCGTAGCTACGGGACAGCAAGAGACCCAGTACTTC | CASSVATGQQETQYF
TRBJ2-1 | NA | TRBV9 | NA | TGTGCCAGCAGCGTAGGGCTAGCCGCCTACAATGAGCAGTTCTTC | CASSVGLAAYNEQFF
TRBJ1-2 | TRBD1 | TRBV7-9 | NA | TGTGCCAGCAGCTTTGACAGGGGGCGCGATGGCTACACCTTC | CASSFDRGRDGYTF
TRBJ2-2 | TRBD2 | TRBV18 | NA | TGTGCCAGCTCACCATCGCTAGCGGGAGGGGACACCGGGGAGCTGTTTTTT | CASSPSLAGGDTGELFF
TRBJ2-5 | NA | TRBV6-6 | NA | TGTGCCAGCAGTTACAGTGCGCAGGGTTCCCAGTACTTC | CASSYSAQGSQYF
TRBJ2-1 | TRBD1 | TRBV7-9 | once | TGTGCCAGCAGCTTATCTAGGACAGGGGGTTCCAATGAGCAGTTCTTC | CASSLSRTGGSNEQFF
TRBJ2-2 | NA | TRBV2 | once | TGTGCCAGCAGTGTCGGGGGATACACCGGGGAGCTGTTTTTT | CASSVGGYTGELFF
TRBJ2-3 | NA | TRBV19 | NA | TGTGCCAGTAGTACCCTGGTTGGGCTGAATTTGGATACGCAGTATTTT | CASSTLVGLNLDTQYF
TRBJ2-7 | TRBD1 | TRBV28 | NA | TGTGCCAGCAGGACAGGGGATTACGAGCAGTACTTC | CASRTGDYEQYF
TRBJ2-7 | NA | TRBV28 | few | TGTGCCAGCAGTGTAACCGGGACTGGCTCCTACGAGCAGTACTTC | CASSVTGTGSYEQYF
TRBJ2-2 | TRBD2 | TRBV9 | few | TGTGCCAGCAGCTTAGGTATTGGGACTAGCGGTGGGGAGCTGTTTTTT | CASSLGIGTSGGELFF
TRBJ1-1 | NA | TRBV14 | NA | TGTGCCAGCAGCCAACTGACTACAACTGAAGCTTTCTTT | CASSQLTTTEAFF
TRBJ2-7 | TRBD1 | TRBV5-1 | once | TGCGCCAGCAGCGTGGGACAGGGAGGCGACGAGCAGTACTTC | CASSVGQGGDEQYF